The 7 T cell receptor beta chains listed next were all sequenced from one sample in a study of human T cells and chemical hapten exposure. Sample time point: patch test 1, 2 weeks after DPC sensitization. The treatment denotes: therapeutic diphenylcyclopropenone sensitization with weekly scalp DPC. TCRdb processed the RACE reads anew with MiXCR; each CDR3 protein has one entry. The repertoire holds fewer than 500,000 distinct CDR3 sequences, with around 5% as singletons. The material was whole blood, obtained in connection with sensitization to the hapten diphenylcyclopropenone (DPC). These receptors all stem from a woman aged 45-59 years with alopecia areata. Some clones in this sample may be carry-over from other donors' samples.

The gene calls are TRBV27 and TRBJ2-1; unclear D gene. Looked up from germline, CDR1 is MNHEY and CDR2 is SMNVEV (reference sequence). Deletions cut 7 bases from V and 0 bases from J, with 19 bases between. The CDR3 has 17 amino acids. CDR3 nucleotide sequence: TGTGCCAGCACCCCCGAAGGACCAGCCTACTCCTACAATGAGCAGTTCTTC. This encodes CASTPEGPAYSYNEQFF.

This clonotype turned up a few times. The CDR3 protein is CSFRDGPETQYF. The DNA of the CDR3 is TGCAGCTTCCGGGACGGCCCGGAGACCCAGTACTTC. The chain is built from TRBV29-1 and TRBJ2-5; D assignment may be TRBD1 or TRBD2 (5 bases each). Germline V CDR1 and CDR2: SQVTM, ANQGSEA. This CDR3 is built from 12 residues. V lost 8 bases and J lost 5, with 15 bases in between.

This clonotype came up many times. The chain recombines TRBV20-1 with TRBJ2-5; TRBD2 matches at 12 bases. The CDR3 covers 11 residues. The V and J ends lost 5 bases and 10 bases, in that order; junction bases with no gene match: 2. CDR1 and CDR2 (germline): DFQATT, SNEGSKA (reference sequence). The CDR3 loop is CSAGTSGFQYF. The CDR3 nucleotides read TGCAGTGCTGGGACTAGCGGGTTCCAGTACTTC.

This clonotype was detected ten times or more. The chain is built from TRBV10-3 and TRBJ1-5; 8 bases align to TRBD1. V lost 8 bases, J lost 0 bases, and 6 bases stayed unmatched. Germline V CDR1 and CDR2: ENHRY, SYGVKD. This CDR3 has 15 residues. CDR3 region: CAIGGTGDSNQPQHF. The CDR3 DNA is TGTGCCATCGGCGGGACAGGAGATAGCAATCAGCCCCAGCATTTT.

This clonotype showed up just a few times. The chain employs TRBV6-2 or TRBV6-3 and TRBJ1-5; D not certain. V was shortened by 4 bases and J by 8 bases, with 6 bases between the two germline ends. Germline V CDR1 and CDR2: MNHEY, SVGEGT. CDR3 size: 11 residues. CDR3 sequence reads: CASSSGEPQHF. The CDR3 nucleotides read TGTGCCAGCAGTTCCGGTGAGCCCCAGCATTTT.

The chain has TRBV29-1 and TRBJ2-2, with D perhaps matching TRBD2 (5 bases). Trimming shortened V by 5 bases and J by 1 base, and 8 bases separated the two germline ends. Germline V gene sequence: CDR1 SQVTM, CDR2 ANQGSEA. CDR3 length: 13 residues. For the CDR3, the DNA is TGCAGCGTTCGGACTGGGAACACCGGGGAGCTGTTTTTT. This translates into CSVRTGNTGELFF.

The V gene is TRBV4-2, the J gene TRBJ1-2; the D gene is possibly TRBD1 (5 bases). Germline CDR1 and CDR2: LGHNA and YNFKEQ. The V end was cut by 1 base, the J end by 2 bases, with 8 bases between. This CDR3 is built from 14 residues. The CDR3 is CASSQVRDNYGYTF. CDR3 bases: TGTGCCAGCAGCCAAGTCCGGGACAACTATGGCTACACCTTC.